Listed here is a single TCR beta chain. Seattle cases were enrolled at active infection and followed longitudinally. This entry belongs to a study of blood T cell repertoires in COVID-19. Study as a whole: Some COVID-19 samples were acute and others convalescent; all came from the United States, Italy and Spain.

Some clones are missing from TCRdb's copy, which holds only in-frame ones; the method was immunoSEQ multiplex PCR. The repertoire consists of about 370,000 clones, with about 87% occurring once and the leading ten covering about 10%. Germline values: CDR1 SGHDT, CDR2 YYEEEE. The V and J ends lost 3 bases and 3 bases, in that order; junction bases with no gene match: 5. This CDR3 has 15 residues. V gene TRBV5-6 combines with J gene TRBJ2-7; 11 bases fit TRBD2. Sequenced sample: peripheral blood. The source is a woman in her thirties with COVID-19, enrolled during active disease. The CDR3 nucleotides read TGTGCCAGCAGCTCGAGACTAGCGGGACACTACGAGCAGTACTTC. This translates into CASSSRLAGHYEQYF. The full variable domain, in which reference TRBV5-6 and TRBJ2-7 provide the parts outside the CDR3, is DAGVTQSPTHLIKTRGQQVTLRCSPKSGHDTVSWYQQALGQGPQFIFQYYEEEERQRGNFPDRFSGHQFPNYSSELNVNALLLGDSALYLCASSSRLAGHYEQYFGPGTRLTVT.